Described below is a single T cell receptor (beta chain) sequence and its context. There are 14 residues in the CDR3. Trimming removed 3 bases from V and 4 bases from J, with 12 bases in between. Looked up from germline, CDR1 is KGHSH and CDR2 is LQKENI. The data are from a study of shared clonotypes between healthy human individuals. Deep-level running was used for the assay. The input for sorted-subset replicate PCRs was around 0.2 ug DNA, tens of thousands of T cell genomes. Generated by immunoSEQ multiplex PCR, the TCRdb table keeps only in-frame clones and is missing some. Seen here are about 980,000 clones, around three quarters observed once, and the top ten hold about 1.5%.

The gene calls are TRBV18 and TRBJ1-2; no firm D call. The sample taken for sequencing was memory CD4+ T cells sorted from blood. The subset was: CD45RA-negative fraction. This receptor was obtained from a man in his late teens or twenties in good health. In nucleotides, the CDR3 is TGTGCCAGCTCACCGGCAGCGACGTTCTATGGCTACACCTTC. Encoded protein: CASSPAATFYGYTF.